This T cell receptor (beta chain) is drawn from a study of T cells in Graves' hyperthyroidism and ophthalmopathy. Germline V CDR1 and CDR2: MNHNS, SASEGT. The ends lost 7 bases at V and 4 bases at J; junction bases unmatched: 11. The CDR3 runs 16 residues. Notes on this clonotype: The antigen is undetermined.

It was RNA transcripts that yielded the amplified TCR beta CDR3 regions. When the TCR CDR3 underwent first-round RT-PCR, the HTBI primer set was used. TCRdb analysed the multiplex PCR reads with MiXCR anew, one entry per CDR3 protein. This table has over 550,000 distinct CDR3 sequences, approximately 15% appearing once. Study-wide points: Most thyroid-expanded clonotypes above 0.001 were also found in blood. Separating ophthalmopathy from stable hyperthyroidism was achieved by a 13 V-J model.

Fresh peripheral blood, about 10 ml of it, supplied the PBMCs. Sequences were obtained from blood. The J gene is TRBJ2-1, the V gene TRBV6-1, with 9 bases matching TRBD2. The receptor comes from a woman aged 18-29 years with Graves' hyperthyroidism. Here the CDR3 DNA reads TGTGCCAGCACTCACCCAATAGCGGGGGTTTACAATGAGCAGTTCTTC. Translation gives CASTHPIAGVYNEQFF.